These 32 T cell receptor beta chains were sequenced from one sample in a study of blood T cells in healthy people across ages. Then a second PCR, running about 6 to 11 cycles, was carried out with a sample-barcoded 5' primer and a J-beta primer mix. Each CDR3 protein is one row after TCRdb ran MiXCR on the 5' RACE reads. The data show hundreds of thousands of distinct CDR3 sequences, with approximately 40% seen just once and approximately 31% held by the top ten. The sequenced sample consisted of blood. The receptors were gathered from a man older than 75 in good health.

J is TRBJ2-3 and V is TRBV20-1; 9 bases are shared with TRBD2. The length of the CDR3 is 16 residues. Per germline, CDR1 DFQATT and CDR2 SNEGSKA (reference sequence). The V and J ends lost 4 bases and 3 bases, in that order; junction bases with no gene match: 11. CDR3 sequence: CSAMWGSSGRTDTQYF. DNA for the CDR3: TGCAGTGCTATGTGGGGGAGTAGCGGGAGAACAGATACGCAGTATTTT.

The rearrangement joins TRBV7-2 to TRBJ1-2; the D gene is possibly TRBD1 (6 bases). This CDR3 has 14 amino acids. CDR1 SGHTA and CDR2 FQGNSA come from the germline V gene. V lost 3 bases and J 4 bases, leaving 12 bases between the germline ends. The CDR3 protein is CASSLPDSSYGYTF. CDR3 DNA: TGTGCCAGCAGCTTGCCGGACAGCTCCTATGGCTACACCTTC.

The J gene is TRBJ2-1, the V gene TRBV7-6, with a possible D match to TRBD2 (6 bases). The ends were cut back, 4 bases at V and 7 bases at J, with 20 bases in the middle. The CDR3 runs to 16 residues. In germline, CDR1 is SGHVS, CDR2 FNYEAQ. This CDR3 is CASSSTGGSTGNEQFF. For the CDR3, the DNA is TGTGCCAGCAGCTCCACCGGGGGATCTACCGGAAATGAGCAGTTCTTC.

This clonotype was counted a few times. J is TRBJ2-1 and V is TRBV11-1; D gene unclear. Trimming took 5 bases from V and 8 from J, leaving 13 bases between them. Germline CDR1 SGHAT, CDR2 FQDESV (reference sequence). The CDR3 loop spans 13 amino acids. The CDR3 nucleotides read TGTGCCAGCAGCCCGGACCGCCGAGATGAGCAGTTCTTC. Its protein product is CASSPDRRDEQFF.

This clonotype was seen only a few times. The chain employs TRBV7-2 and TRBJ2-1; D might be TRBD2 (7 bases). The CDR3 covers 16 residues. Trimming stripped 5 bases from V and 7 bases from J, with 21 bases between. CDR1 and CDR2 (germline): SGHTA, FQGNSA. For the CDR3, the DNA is TGTGCCAGCAGCCCCGATGGGGGGGGGCAATTTAATGAGCAGTTCTTC. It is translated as CASSPDGGGQFNEQFF.

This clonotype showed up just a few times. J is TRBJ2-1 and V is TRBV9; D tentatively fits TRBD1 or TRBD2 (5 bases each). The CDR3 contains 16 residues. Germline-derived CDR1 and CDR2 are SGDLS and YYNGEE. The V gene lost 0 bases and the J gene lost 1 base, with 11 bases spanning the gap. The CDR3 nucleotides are TGTGCCAGCAGCGTAGGAGGGGTGGGGTCCTACAATGAGCAGTTCTTC. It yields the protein CASSVGGVGSYNEQFF.

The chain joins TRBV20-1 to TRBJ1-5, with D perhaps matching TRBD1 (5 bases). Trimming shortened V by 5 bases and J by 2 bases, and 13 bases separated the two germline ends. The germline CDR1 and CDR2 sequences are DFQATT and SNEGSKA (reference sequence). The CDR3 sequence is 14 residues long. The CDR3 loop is CSALGRGGNQPQHF. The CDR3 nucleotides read TGCAGTGCTCTAGGGAGGGGAGGCAATCAGCCCCAGCATTTT.

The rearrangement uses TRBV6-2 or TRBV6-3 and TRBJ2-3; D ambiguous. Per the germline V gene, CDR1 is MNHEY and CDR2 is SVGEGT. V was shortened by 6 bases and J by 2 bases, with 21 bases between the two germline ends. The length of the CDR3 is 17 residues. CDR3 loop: CASSRFLNNVNTDTQYF. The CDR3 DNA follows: TGTGCCAGCAGCCGCTTCTTGAATAATGTCAACACAGATACGCAGTATTTT.

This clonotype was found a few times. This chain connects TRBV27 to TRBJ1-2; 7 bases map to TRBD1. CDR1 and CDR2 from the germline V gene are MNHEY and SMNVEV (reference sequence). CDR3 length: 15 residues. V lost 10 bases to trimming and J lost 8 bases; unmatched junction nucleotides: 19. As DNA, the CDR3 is TGTGCCACCCTCGGGGACAGTACTAACTATGGAGGCTACACCTTC. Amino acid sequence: CATLGDSTNYGGYTF.

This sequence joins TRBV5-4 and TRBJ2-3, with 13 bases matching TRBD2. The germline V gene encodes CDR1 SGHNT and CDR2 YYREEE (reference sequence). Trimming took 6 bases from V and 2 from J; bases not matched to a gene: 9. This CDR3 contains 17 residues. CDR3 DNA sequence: TGTGCCAGCACCGACCGACTAGCGGGGGGTCTCACAGATACGCAGTATTTT. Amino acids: CASTDRLAGGLTDTQYF. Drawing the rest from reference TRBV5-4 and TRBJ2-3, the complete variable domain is ETGVTQSPTHLIKTRGQQVTLRCSSQSGHNTVSWYQQALGQGPQFIFQYYREEENGRGNFPPRFSGLQFPNYSSELNVNALELDDSALYLCASTDRLAGGLTDTQYFGPGTRLTVL.

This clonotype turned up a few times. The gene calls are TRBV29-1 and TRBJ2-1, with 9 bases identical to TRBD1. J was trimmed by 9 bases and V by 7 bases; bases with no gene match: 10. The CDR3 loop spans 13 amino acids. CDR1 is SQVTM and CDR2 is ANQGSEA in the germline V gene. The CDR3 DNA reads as TGCAGCGGGGGGGACAGGGAAGGCGGTGAGCAGTTCTTC. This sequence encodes CSGGDREGGEQFF.

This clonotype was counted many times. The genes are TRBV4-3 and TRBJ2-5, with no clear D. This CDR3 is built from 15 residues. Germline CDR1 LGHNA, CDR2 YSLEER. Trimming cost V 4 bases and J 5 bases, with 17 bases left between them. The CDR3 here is CASSLRSNPRETQYF. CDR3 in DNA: TGCGCCAGCAGCCTCAGGAGCAACCCCCGTGAGACCCAGTACTTC.

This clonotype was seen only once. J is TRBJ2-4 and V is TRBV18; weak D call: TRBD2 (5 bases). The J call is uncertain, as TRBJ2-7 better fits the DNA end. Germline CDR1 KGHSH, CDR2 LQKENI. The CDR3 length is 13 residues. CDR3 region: CASSPRNGNEQYF. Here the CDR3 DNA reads TGTGCCAGCTCACCACGGAACGGGAACGAGCAGTACTTC.

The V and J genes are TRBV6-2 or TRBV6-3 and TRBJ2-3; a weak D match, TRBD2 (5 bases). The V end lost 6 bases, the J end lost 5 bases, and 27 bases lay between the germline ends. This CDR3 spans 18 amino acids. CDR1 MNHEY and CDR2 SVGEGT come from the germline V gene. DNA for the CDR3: TGTGCCAGCAGCCCTGAACGTCCGGGGATCGCCACGGGAGATACGCAGTATTTT. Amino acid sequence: CASSPERPGIATGDTQYF.

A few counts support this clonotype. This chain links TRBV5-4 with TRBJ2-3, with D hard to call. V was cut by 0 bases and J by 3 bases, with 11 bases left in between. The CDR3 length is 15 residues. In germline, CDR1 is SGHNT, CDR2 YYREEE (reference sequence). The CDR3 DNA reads TGTGCCAGCAGCTTGGGACTCCCAAGGACAGATACGCAGTATTTT. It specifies CASSLGLPRTDTQYF. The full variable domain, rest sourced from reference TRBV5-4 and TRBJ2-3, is ETGVTQSPTHLIKTRGQQVTLRCSSQSGHNTVSWYQQALGQGPQFIFQYYREEENGRGNFPPRFSGLQFPNYSSELNVNALELDDSALYLCASSLGLPRTDTQYFGPGTRLTVL.

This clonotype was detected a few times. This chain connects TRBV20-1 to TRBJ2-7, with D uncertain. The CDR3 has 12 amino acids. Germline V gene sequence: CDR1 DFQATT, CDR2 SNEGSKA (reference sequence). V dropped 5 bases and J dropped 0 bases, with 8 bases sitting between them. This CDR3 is CSAGLDSYEQYF. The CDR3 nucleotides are TGCAGTGCTGGCTTAGACTCCTACGAGCAGTACTTC.

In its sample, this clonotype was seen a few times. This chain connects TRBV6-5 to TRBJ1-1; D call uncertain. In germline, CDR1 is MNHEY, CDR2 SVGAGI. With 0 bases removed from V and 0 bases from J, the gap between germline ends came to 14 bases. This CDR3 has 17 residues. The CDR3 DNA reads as TGTGCCAGCAGTTACTCGATTGGAAAACACTTGAACACTGAAGCTTTCTTT. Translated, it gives CASSYSIGKHLNTEAFF.

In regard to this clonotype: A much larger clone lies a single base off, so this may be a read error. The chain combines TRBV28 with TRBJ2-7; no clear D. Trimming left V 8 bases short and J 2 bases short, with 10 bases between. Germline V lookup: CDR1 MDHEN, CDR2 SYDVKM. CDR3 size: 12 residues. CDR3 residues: CASCMKPYEQYF. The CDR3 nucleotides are TGTGCCAGCTGCATGAAGCCCTACGAGCAGTACTTC.

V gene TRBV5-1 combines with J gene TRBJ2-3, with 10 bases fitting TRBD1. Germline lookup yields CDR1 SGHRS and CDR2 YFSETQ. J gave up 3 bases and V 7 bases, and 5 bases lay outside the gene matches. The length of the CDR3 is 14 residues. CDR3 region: CASGGTGDTDTQYF. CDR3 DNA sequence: TGCGCCAGCGGCGGGACAGGGGATACAGATACGCAGTATTTT.

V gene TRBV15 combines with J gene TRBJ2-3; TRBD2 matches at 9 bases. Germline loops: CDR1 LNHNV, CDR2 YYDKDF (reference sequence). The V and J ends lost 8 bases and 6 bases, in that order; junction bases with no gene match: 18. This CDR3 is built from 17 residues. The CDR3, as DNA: TGTGCCACCGGCCTCGGGAGTGGAGCGGGGGGTTTGGATACGCAGTATTTT. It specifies CATGLGSGAGGLDTQYF.

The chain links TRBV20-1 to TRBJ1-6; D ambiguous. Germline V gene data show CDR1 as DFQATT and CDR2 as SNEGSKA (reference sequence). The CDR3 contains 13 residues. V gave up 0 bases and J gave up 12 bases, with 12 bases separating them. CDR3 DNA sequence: TGCAGTGCTAGAGATGTACCTCCGGGACCCCTCCACTTT. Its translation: CSARDVPPGPLHF.

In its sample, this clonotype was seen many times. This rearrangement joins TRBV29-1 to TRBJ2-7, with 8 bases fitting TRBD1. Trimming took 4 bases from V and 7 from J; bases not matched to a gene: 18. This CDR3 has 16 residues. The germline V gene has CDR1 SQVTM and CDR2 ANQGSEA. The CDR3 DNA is TGCAGCGTTGTTCGGACAGGGAGTCGGGTTCTCAGGGAGCAGTACTTC. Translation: CSVVRTGSRVLREQYF.

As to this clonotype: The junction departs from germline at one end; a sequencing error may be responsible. CDR3 region: CASSHRGPTEQFF. CDR3 in DNA: TGTGCCAGTAGCCACAGGGGCCCTACGGAGCAGTTCTTC. This chain links TRBV3-1 with TRBJ2-1; 7 bases align to TRBD1. Looked up from germline, CDR1 is LGHDT and CDR2 is YNNKEL (reference sequence). The CDR3 contains 13 residues.

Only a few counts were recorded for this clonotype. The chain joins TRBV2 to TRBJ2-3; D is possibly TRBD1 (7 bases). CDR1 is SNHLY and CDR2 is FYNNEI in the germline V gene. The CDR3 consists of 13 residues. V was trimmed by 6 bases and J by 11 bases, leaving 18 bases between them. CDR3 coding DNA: TGTGCCAGCAGCCCAGGGGGGACAAGCAGGCAGTATTTT. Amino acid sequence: CASSPGGTSRQYF. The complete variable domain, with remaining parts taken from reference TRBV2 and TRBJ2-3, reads EPEVTQTPSHQVTQMGQEVILRCVPISNHLYFYWYRQILGQKVEFLVSFYNNEISEKSEIFDDQFSVERPDGSNFTLKIRSTKLEDSAMYFCASSPGGTSRQYFGPGTRLTVL.

CDR3 coding DNA: TGCGCCAGCAGGCCCGGGGGGAATACTTACGAGCAGTACTTC. Translation: CASRPGGNTYEQYF. The chain links TRBV5-1 to TRBJ2-4; 7 positions match TRBD2. The DNA end is more similar to TRBJ2-7, so the J call may be wrong. CDR1 and CDR2 (germline): SGHRS, YFSETQ. The CDR3 is 14 residues long.

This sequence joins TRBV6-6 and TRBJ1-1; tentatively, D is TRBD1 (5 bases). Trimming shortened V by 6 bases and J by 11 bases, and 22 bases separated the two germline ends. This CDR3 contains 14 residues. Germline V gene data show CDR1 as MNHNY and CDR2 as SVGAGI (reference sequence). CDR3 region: CASSPTGSRPGAFF. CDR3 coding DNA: TGTGCCAGCAGCCCGACCGGGAGTCGCCCAGGGGCTTTCTTT.

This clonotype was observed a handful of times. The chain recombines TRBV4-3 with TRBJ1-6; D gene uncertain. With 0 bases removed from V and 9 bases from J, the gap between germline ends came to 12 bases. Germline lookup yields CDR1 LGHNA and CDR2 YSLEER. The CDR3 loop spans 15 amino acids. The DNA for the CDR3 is TGCGCCAGCAGCCAAGAGTCGGTCAGGCCTTCACCCCTCCACTTT. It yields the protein CASSQESVRPSPLHF.

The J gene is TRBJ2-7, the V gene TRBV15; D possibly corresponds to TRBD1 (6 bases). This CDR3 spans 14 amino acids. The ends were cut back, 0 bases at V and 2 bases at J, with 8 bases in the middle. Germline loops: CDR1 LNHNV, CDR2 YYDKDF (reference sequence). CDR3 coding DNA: TGTGCCACCAGCAGAGAACAGGGCGCCTACGAGCAGTACTTC. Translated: CATSREQGAYEQYF.

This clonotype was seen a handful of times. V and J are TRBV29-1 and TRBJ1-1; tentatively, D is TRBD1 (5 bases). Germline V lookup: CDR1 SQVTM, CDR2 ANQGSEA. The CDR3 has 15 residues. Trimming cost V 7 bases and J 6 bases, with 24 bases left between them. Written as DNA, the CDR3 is TGCAGCGGCATCGCCCCGCATAGGGGTAGGGCTGAAGCTTTCTTT. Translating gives CSGIAPHRGRAEAFF. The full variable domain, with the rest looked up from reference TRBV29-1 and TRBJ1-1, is SAVISQKPSRDICQRGTSLTIQCQVDSQVTMMFWYRQQPGQSLTLIATANQGSEATYESGFVIDKFPISRPNLTFSTLTVSNMSPEDSSIYLCSGIAPHRGRAEAFFGQGTRLTVV.

Here the CDR3 DNA reads TGTGCCAGCTCACCGGAACAGGGTTACGAGCAGTACTTC. This translates into CASSPEQGYEQYF. The rearrangement joins TRBV18 to TRBJ2-7, with a weak D call TRBD1 (6 bases). V dropped 3 bases and J dropped 4 bases, with 10 bases sitting between them. Germline V gives CDR1 KGHSH, CDR2 LQKENI. The CDR3 covers 13 residues.

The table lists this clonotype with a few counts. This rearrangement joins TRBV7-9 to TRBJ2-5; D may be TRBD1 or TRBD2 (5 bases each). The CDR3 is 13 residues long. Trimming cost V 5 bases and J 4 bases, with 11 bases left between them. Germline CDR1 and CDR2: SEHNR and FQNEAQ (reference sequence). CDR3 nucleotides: TGTGCCAGCAGCGCTGGGACGGTAGAGACCCAGTACTTC. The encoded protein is CASSAGTVETQYF.

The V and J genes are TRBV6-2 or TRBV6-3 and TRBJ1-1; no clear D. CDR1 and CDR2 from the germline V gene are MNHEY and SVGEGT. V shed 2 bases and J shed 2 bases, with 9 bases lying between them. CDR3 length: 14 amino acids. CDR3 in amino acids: CASSYQQTNTEAFF. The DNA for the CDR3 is TGTGCCAGCAGTTACCAACAAACTAACACTGAAGCTTTCTTT.